Listed below are T cell receptor beta chains from one sample, sequenced in a study of post-analysis software for immune sequencing data. TCRdb re-derived calls from the PCR reads in MiXCR, one entry per CDR3 protein. Counted here are roughly 650,000 distinct CDR3 sequences, 59% occurring once; the ten biggest clones make up 10% to 12%. Specimen: blood. The receptors here all came from a girl aged 2-15 years with multiple sclerosis. The CDR3 runs from the conserved cysteine through the conserved F or W. A D gene is named only where the DNA matches it firmly. Not all rows give a size; the values are once, few, many and, for expanded clones, a class.

d_call: .
clone_size: .
cdr3_length: 11
j_call: TRBJ2-1
v_call: TRBV10-3
cdr3_aa: CATRGGNEQFF
cdr3_nt: TGTGCCACCAGGGGCGGGAATGAGCAGTTCTTC

d_call: TRBD2
clone_size: few
cdr3_length: 15
j_call: TRBJ2-3
v_call: TRBV13
cdr3_aa: CASSIAGSGSDTQYF
cdr3_nt: TGTGCCAGCAGCATAGCGGGGAGTGGGTCAGATACGCAGTATTTT

d_call: .
clone_size: .
cdr3_length: 16
j_call: TRBJ2-3
v_call: TRBV18
cdr3_aa: CASSPPSARGTDTQYF
cdr3_nt: TGTGCCAGCTCACCACCGTCGGCCAGGGGCACAGATACGCAGTATTTT

d_call: TRBD2
clone_size: once
cdr3_length: 16
j_call: TRBJ2-7
v_call: TRBV12-3/TRBV12-4
cdr3_aa: CVSSPQLAGGSYEQYF
cdr3_nt: TGTGTCAGCAGCCCTCAACTAGCGGGAGGATCCTACGAGCAGTACTTC

d_call: .
clone_size: .
cdr3_length: 15
j_call: TRBJ1-5
v_call: TRBV7-2
cdr3_aa: CASSLLPGANQPQHF
cdr3_nt: TGTGCCAGCAGCTTACTTCCAGGGGCCAATCAGCCCCAGCATTTT

d_call: TRBD2
clone_size: .
cdr3_length: 16
j_call: TRBJ2-3
v_call: TRBV27
cdr3_aa: CASSAFPREGEDTQYF
cdr3_nt: TGTGCCAGCAGTGCGTTCCCCAGGGAGGGCGAAGATACGCAGTATTTT

d_call: .
clone_size: .
cdr3_length: 15
j_call: TRBJ1-1
v_call: TRBV4-1
cdr3_aa: CASSQDVNWNTEAFF
cdr3_nt: TGCGCCAGCAGCCAAGATGTGAATTGGAACACTGAAGCTTTCTTT

d_call: TRBD2
clone_size: .
cdr3_length: 16
j_call: TRBJ2-2
v_call: TRBV24-1
cdr3_aa: CATSDSASGSSGELFF
cdr3_nt: TGTGCCACCAGTGATTCGGCTAGCGGGTCGTCCGGGGAGCTGTTTTTT

d_call: .
clone_size: .
cdr3_length: 15
j_call: TRBJ2-7
v_call: TRBV6-1
cdr3_aa: CASSEEGVGLYEQYF
cdr3_nt: TGTGCCAGCAGTGAAGAAGGAGTCGGGCTCTACGAGCAGTACTTC

d_call: .
clone_size: .
cdr3_length: 15
j_call: TRBJ1-1
v_call: TRBV5-1
cdr3_aa: CASSSTTVMNTEAFF
cdr3_nt: TGCGCCAGCAGCTCCACGACGGTCATGAACACTGAAGCTTTCTTT

d_call: TRBD2
clone_size: .
cdr3_length: 17
j_call: TRBJ2-3
v_call: TRBV20-1
cdr3_aa: CSASMPSGGRSTDTQYF
cdr3_nt: TGCAGTGCTTCCATGCCTAGCGGGGGGCGGAGCACAGATACGCAGTATTTT

d_call: TRBD1
clone_size: .
cdr3_length: 13
j_call: TRBJ1-1
v_call: TRBV24-1
cdr3_aa: CATTDRGNTEAFF
cdr3_nt: TGTGCCACCACGGACAGGGGGAACACTGAAGCTTTCTTT

d_call: .
clone_size: .
cdr3_length: 11
j_call: TRBJ2-1
v_call: TRBV20-1
cdr3_aa: CSVLLSTEQFF
cdr3_nt: TGCAGTGTCCTCCTGTCGACAGAGCAGTTCTTC

d_call: TRBD2
clone_size: .
cdr3_length: 18
j_call: TRBJ2-1
v_call: TRBV10-1
cdr3_aa: CASSESRPTSGDRNEQFF
cdr3_nt: TGCGCCAGCAGTGAGTCCCGCCCGACTAGCGGGGATCGGAATGAGCAGTTCTTC

d_call: .
clone_size: .
cdr3_length: 14
j_call: TRBJ1-5
v_call: TRBV20-1
cdr3_aa: CNAIAPYSNQPQHF
cdr3_nt: TGCAATGCTATAGCGCCTTATAGCAATCAGCCCCAGCATTTT

d_call: .
clone_size: .
cdr3_length: 15
j_call: TRBJ1-1
v_call: TRBV7-9
cdr3_aa: CASSLIGWGNTEAFF
cdr3_nt: TGTGCCAGCAGCCTTATAGGGTGGGGGAACACTGAAGCTTTCTTT

d_call: TRBD2
clone_size: .
cdr3_length: 12
j_call: TRBJ2-3
v_call: TRBV11-3
cdr3_aa: CASSAGGDTQYF
cdr3_nt: TGTGCCAGCTCAGCGGGGGGGGATACGCAGTATTTT

d_call: .
clone_size: .
cdr3_length: 11
j_call: TRBJ1-2
v_call: TRBV10-3
cdr3_aa: CAIDSILGYTF
cdr3_nt: TGTGCCATTGACAGTATCCTCGGCTACACCTTC

d_call: .
clone_size: .
cdr3_length: 14
j_call: TRBJ1-5
v_call: TRBV29-1
cdr3_aa: CSVAGERSNQPQHF
cdr3_nt: TGCAGCGTTGCTGGGGAGCGGAGCAATCAGCCCCAGCATTTT

d_call: .
clone_size: .
cdr3_length: 13
j_call: TRBJ2-3
v_call: TRBV20-1
cdr3_aa: CSARGGQTDTQYF
cdr3_nt: TGCAGTGCTAGAGGGGGGCAGACAGATACGCAGTATTTT

d_call: .
clone_size: .
cdr3_length: 14
j_call: TRBJ1-2
v_call: TRBV20-1
cdr3_aa: CSARDGGRVYGYTF
cdr3_nt: TGCAGTGCTAGAGATGGGGGGCGCGTCTATGGCTACACCTTC

d_call: TRBD1
clone_size: few
cdr3_length: 13
j_call: TRBJ2-7
v_call: TRBV29-1
cdr3_aa: CSVARTGGFAQYF
cdr3_nt: TGCAGCGTTGCTAGGACAGGGGGCTTCGCGCAGTACTTC

d_call: TRBD2
clone_size: few
cdr3_length: 18
j_call: TRBJ2-1
v_call: TRBV7-8
cdr3_aa: CASSLEPPGLAGGYEQFF
cdr3_nt: TGTGCCAGCAGTTTGGAGCCTCCGGGACTAGCGGGAGGTTATGAGCAGTTCTTC

d_call: .
clone_size: .
cdr3_length: 14
j_call: TRBJ1-2
v_call: TRBV15
cdr3_aa: CATSSHTGSNGYTF
cdr3_nt: TGTGCCACCAGCAGTCACACAGGGTCTAATGGCTACACCTTC

d_call: TRBD2
clone_size: .
cdr3_length: 16
j_call: TRBJ2-7
v_call: TRBV20-1
cdr3_aa: CSADTGTSGRAGEQYF
cdr3_nt: TGCAGTGCTGACACCGGGACTAGCGGGAGGGCCGGGGAGCAGTACTTC

d_call: TRBD2
clone_size: few
cdr3_length: 13
j_call: TRBJ2-7
v_call: TRBV5-1
cdr3_aa: CASSPSGKDEQYF
cdr3_nt: TGCGCCAGCAGCCCCAGCGGGAAAGACGAGCAGTACTTC

d_call: TRBD1
clone_size: few
cdr3_length: 15
j_call: TRBJ2-1
v_call: TRBV29-1
cdr3_aa: CSVSQGEHSYNEQFF
cdr3_nt: TGCAGCGTCTCACAGGGGGAGCACTCCTACAATGAGCAGTTCTTC

d_call: .
clone_size: .
cdr3_length: 14
j_call: TRBJ1-3
v_call: TRBV20-1
cdr3_aa: CSARAPGAGNTIYF
cdr3_nt: TGCAGTGCTAGAGCCCCGGGGGCCGGAAACACCATATATTTT

d_call: .
clone_size: .
cdr3_length: 15
j_call: TRBJ1-5
v_call: TRBV10-3
cdr3_aa: CAISESVVSNQPQHF
cdr3_nt: TGTGCCATCAGTGAGTCGGTGGTGAGCAATCAGCCCCAGCATTTT

d_call: .
clone_size: .
cdr3_length: 15
j_call: TRBJ2-5
v_call: TRBV7-2
cdr3_aa: CASSPAAGRIETQYF
cdr3_nt: TGTGCCAGCAGCCCGGCGGCGGGGCGGATCGAGACCCAGTACTTC

d_call: .
clone_size: .
cdr3_length: 16
j_call: TRBJ1-2
v_call: TRBV25-1
cdr3_aa: CASSGTAGAGDYGYTF
cdr3_nt: TGTGCCAGCAGCGGCACGGCGGGCGCGGGTGACTATGGCTACACCTTC

d_call: TRBD1
clone_size: .
cdr3_length: 17
j_call: TRBJ2-6
v_call: TRBV7-9
cdr3_aa: CASSVGQGASGANVLTF
cdr3_nt: TGTGCCAGCAGCGTAGGACAGGGGGCGAGCGGGGCCAACGTCCTGACTTTC

d_call: .
clone_size: .
cdr3_length: 13
j_call: TRBJ1-2
v_call: TRBV5-1
cdr3_aa: CASSLELGGGYTF
cdr3_nt: TGCGCCAGCAGCTTGGAACTGGGGGGGGGCTACACCTTC

d_call: .
clone_size: .
cdr3_length: 13
j_call: TRBJ2-3
v_call: TRBV20-1
cdr3_aa: CSAGRTHPDTQYF
cdr3_nt: TGCAGTGCTGGACGAACCCACCCAGATACGCAGTATTTT